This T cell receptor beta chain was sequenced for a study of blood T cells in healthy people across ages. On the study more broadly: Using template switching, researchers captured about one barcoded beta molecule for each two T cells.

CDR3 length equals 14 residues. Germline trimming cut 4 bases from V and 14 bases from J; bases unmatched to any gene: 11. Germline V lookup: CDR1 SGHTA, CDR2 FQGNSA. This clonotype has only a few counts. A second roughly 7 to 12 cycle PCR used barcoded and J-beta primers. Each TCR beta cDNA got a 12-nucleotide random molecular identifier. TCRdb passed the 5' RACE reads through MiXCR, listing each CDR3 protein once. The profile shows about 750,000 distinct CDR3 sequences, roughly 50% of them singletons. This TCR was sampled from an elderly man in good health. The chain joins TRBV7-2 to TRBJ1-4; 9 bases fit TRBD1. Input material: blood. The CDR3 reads CASSYNWGTGNLFF. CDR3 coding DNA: TGTGCCAGCAGCTACAATTGGGGGACAGGGAACCTGTTTTTT.